Each of the 31 T cell receptor beta chains below was sequenced from the same sample in a study of somatic mutations in cytotoxic T cells in rheumatoid arthritis. This table comes from immunoSEQ multiplex PCR, and its TCRdb copy is limited to in-frame clones, with some not included. Here the sample spans about 11,000 clones, about 68% being singletons. The sample consisted of CD8+ T cells sorted from blood. The receptors originated from a man aged 65 to 85 in good health.

The V call is TRBV9, the J call TRBJ2-3; 10 bases map to TRBD2. V was clipped by 0 bases and J by 4 bases; unmatched bases: 2. The CDR3 runs 15 residues. Germline CDR1 is SGDLS and CDR2 is YYNGEE. CDR3 in amino acids: CASSVASGGSDTQYF. In nucleotides, the CDR3 is TGTGCCAGCAGCGTAGCTAGCGGGGGCTCAGATACGCAGTATTTT.

Only a few counts were recorded for this clone. In DNA form, the CDR3 reads TGTGCCTGGAGTGTGGGCCTGTTAGGCGCCGGGGAGCTGTTTTTT. It codes for CAWSVGLLGAGELFF. The chain employs TRBV30 and TRBJ2-2; D not certain. V gave up 0 bases and J gave up 6 bases, with 14 bases separating them. This CDR3 has 15 amino acids. Germline lookup yields CDR1 GTSNPN and CDR2 SVGIG (reference sequence). The whole variable domain, filled in from reference TRBV30 and TRBJ2-2, reads SQTIHQWPATLVQPVGSPLSLECTVEGTSNPNLYWYRQAAGRGLQLLFYSVGIGQISSEVPQNLSASRPQDRQFILSSKKLLLSDSGFYLCAWSVGLLGAGELFFGEGSRLTVL.

The sample holds a few counts of this clone. J is TRBJ1-1 and V is TRBV29-1; possibly TRBD1 for D (5 bases). Germline-derived CDR1 and CDR2 are SQVTM and ANQGSEA. Deletions cut 7 bases from V and 1 base from J, with 13 bases between. This CDR3 has 13 amino acids. CDR3 DNA sequence: TGCAGCGCTGTGTGGGGGGAGAACACTGAAGCTTTCTTT. This codes for CSAVWGENTEAFF.

This chain connects TRBV9 to TRBJ1-3, with D possibly being TRBD1 (5 bases). Trimming removed 4 bases at V and 3 bases at J, with 20 bases between. The CDR3 contains 17 residues. CDR1 and CDR2 (germline): SGDLS, YYNGEE. In DNA, the CDR3 is TGTGCCAGCAGCCCACGCGGGACCATCGTGGATGGAAACACCATATATTTT. This translates into CASSPRGTIVDGNTIYF.

V gene TRBV28 combines with J gene TRBJ2-7; perhaps TRBD1 as D (6 bases). The ends were cut back, 7 bases at V and 0 bases at J, with 13 bases in the middle. Germline V gene sequence: CDR1 MDHEN, CDR2 SYDVKM. This CDR3 contains 14 residues. The CDR3 spells CASTRTAGSYEQYF. CDR3 nucleotide sequence: TGTGCCAGCACCAGGACAGCAGGCTCCTACGAGCAGTACTTC.

CDR3 sequence reads: CASSFPGAGLDEQYF. CDR3 nucleotides: TGTGCCAGCAGTTTCCCAGGGGCCGGATTAGACGAGCAGTACTTC. The rearrangement links TRBV27 to TRBJ2-7; a possible D gene is TRBD1 (6 bases). Germline loops: CDR1 MNHEY, CDR2 SMNVEV (reference sequence). V was shortened by 3 bases and J by 5 bases, with 17 bases between the two germline ends. CDR3 length: 15 residues.

V is TRBV9 and J is TRBJ2-1; 14 bases agree with TRBD2. This CDR3 spans 19 amino acids. Unmatched junction bases numbered 14, after V lost 2 bases and J lost 7 bases. From germline, CDR1 is SGDLS and CDR2 YYNGEE. The DNA of the CDR3 is TGTGCCAGCAGCGTGGCCGGGACTAGCGGGAGCGCCGGGCCTAATGAGCAGTTCTTC. Its translation is CASSVAGTSGSAGPNEQFF.

The chain uses TRBV4-3 and TRBJ1-3; D unresolved. The CDR3 has 16 residues. Trimming cost V 0 bases and J 0 bases, with 9 bases left between them. CDR1 is LGHNA and CDR2 is YSLEER in the germline V gene. The CDR3 coding sequence is TGCGCCAGCAGCCAAGACAGTAGTTACTCTGGAAACACCATATATTTT. As protein: CASSQDSSYSGNTIYF.

This chain's CDR3 is CASSLKTHNTGELFF. In DNA, the CDR3 is TGTGCCAGCAGTTTAAAAACCCATAACACCGGGGAGCTGTTTTTT. This chain joins TRBV27 and TRBJ2-2; D remains ambiguous. Germline loops: CDR1 MNHEY, CDR2 SMNVEV (reference sequence). CDR3 length equals 15 residues. V was pared by 2 bases and J by 2 bases, with 9 bases between.

The chain links TRBV28 to TRBJ2-1; 10 nucleotides line up with TRBD2. Germline V gene data show CDR1 as MDHEN and CDR2 as SYDVKM. V lost 5 bases, J lost 8 bases, and 12 bases stayed unmatched. This CDR3 comprises 16 residues. This CDR3 reads CASSLYGTSDSDEQFF. As DNA, the CDR3 is TGTGCCAGCAGTCTCTACGGGACTAGCGATAGCGATGAGCAGTTCTTC. The variable domain in full, with the rest retrieved from reference TRBV28 and TRBJ2-1, is DVKVTQSSRYLVKRTGEKVFLECVQDMDHENMFWYRQDPGLGLRLIYFSYDVKMKEKGDIPEGYSVSREKKERFSLILESASTNQTSMYLCASSLYGTSDSDEQFFGPGTRLTVL.

The genes are TRBV7-9 and TRBJ2-1; 12 positions agree with TRBD2. The CDR3 consists of 18 residues. V dropped 0 bases and J dropped 4; count of bases not matched to a gene: 7. CDR1 SEHNR and CDR2 FQNEAQ come from the germline V gene (reference sequence). The DNA of the CDR3 is TGTGCCAGCAGCTTAGCGGAATGGACTAGCGGGGCTTACAATGAGCAGTTCTTC. Protein product: CASSLAEWTSGAYNEQFF. The variable domain in full, with the rest retrieved from reference TRBV7-9 and TRBJ2-1, is DTGVSQNPRHKITKRGQNVTFRCDPISEHNRLYWYRQTLGQGPEFLTYFQNEAQLEKSRLLSDRFSAERPKGSFSTLEIQRTEQGDSAMYLCASSLAEWTSGAYNEQFFGPGTRLTVL.

The chain links TRBV10-1 to TRBJ2-2, with a tentative D call TRBD2 (6 bases). Germline loops: CDR1 WNHNN, CDR2 SYGVQD (reference sequence). The CDR3 length is 15 residues. V lost 0 bases to trimming and J lost 1 base, with 6 bases between them. The CDR3 here is CASSESTRNTGELFF. CDR3 DNA: TGCGCCAGCAGTGAGTCGACTAGGAACACCGGGGAGCTGTTTTTT.

The V and J genes are TRBV5-6 and TRBJ2-1, with TRBD2 matching 14 bases. The CDR3 is 16 residues long. The J segment lost 2 bases and the V segment lost 3 bases, leaving 1 base of the junction unmatched. CDR1 and CDR2 (germline): SGHDT, YYEEEE. The CDR3 sequence is CASSWGLAGAYNEQFF. The CDR3 coding sequence is TGTGCCAGCAGCTGGGGACTAGCGGGAGCCTACAATGAGCAGTTCTTC.

This chain uses TRBV30 with TRBJ2-1, with 9 positions matching TRBD1. There are 17 residues in the CDR3. V lost 0 bases to trimming and J lost 6 bases; unmatched junction nucleotides: 12. CDR1 and CDR2 from the germline V gene are GTSNPN and SVGIG (reference sequence). CDR3 loop: CAWSVGYRDRVFNEQFF. DNA for the CDR3: TGTGCCTGGAGTGTCGGGTATCGGGACAGGGTTTTCAATGAGCAGTTCTTC. Variable domain in full (rest from reference TRBV30 and TRBJ2-1): SQTIHQWPATLVQPVGSPLSLECTVEGTSNPNLYWYRQAAGRGLQLLFYSVGIGQISSEVPQNLSASRPQDRQFILSSKKLLLSDSGFYLCAWSVGYRDRVFNEQFFGPGTRLTVL.

CDR3 bases: TGTGCCAGCAGCTTGGAACCGGGACTAGCGTCTCACAATGAGCAGTTCTTC. It codes for CASSLEPGLASHNEQFF. The V call is TRBV7-9, the J call TRBJ2-1; 10 bases are a match to TRBD2. V lost 3 bases and J lost 5; bases outside the gene matches: 10. The germline CDR1 and CDR2 sequences are SEHNR and FQNEAQ (reference sequence). This CDR3 spans 17 amino acids.

The rearrangement uses TRBV27 and TRBJ1-1, with 8 bases that match TRBD1. The length of the CDR3 is 15 residues. The V and J ends lost 0 bases and 2 bases, in that order; junction bases with no gene match: 2. Germline CDR1 reads MNHEY; CDR2 reads SMNVEV (reference sequence). This CDR3 reads CASSLSGQANTEAFF. Written as DNA, the CDR3 is TGTGCCAGCAGTTTATCGGGACAGGCCAACACTGAAGCTTTCTTT.

The chain employs TRBV19 and TRBJ2-1; TRBD2 matches at 7 bases. J lost 9 bases, V lost 8 bases, and 10 bases had no gene match. Germline V lookup: CDR1 LNHDA, CDR2 SQIVND (reference sequence). This CDR3 has 13 amino acids. CDR3 residues: CASSLAGEVEQFF. DNA for the CDR3: TGTGCCAGTTCCTTAGCGGGTGAGGTTGAGCAGTTCTTC.

This chain joins TRBV7-2 and TRBJ2-1, with D maybe TRBD2 (6 bases). V gave up 5 bases and J gave up 0 bases, with 14 bases separating them. From germline, CDR1 is SGHTA and CDR2 FQGNSA. The CDR3 runs 16 residues. CDR3 in amino acids: CASSPPGAGSYNEQFF. Here the CDR3 DNA reads TGTGCCAGCAGCCCCCCTGGAGCGGGCTCCTACAATGAGCAGTTCTTC.

This clone was seen more than once but under ten times. V gene TRBV7-6 combines with J gene TRBJ1-2; no definite D call. Germline V CDR1 and CDR2: SGHVS, FNYEAQ. The CDR3 is made up of 13 amino acids. Trimming took off 3 bases at V and 4 bases at J, with 9 bases between the two ends. CDR3: CASSFDSSYGYTF. The CDR3 coding sequence is TGTGCCAGCAGCTTTGACTCTTCCTATGGCTACACCTTC.

This clone was recorded once. The junction does not match germline at one end; this may be a read error. The chain links TRBV7-7 to TRBJ2-7, with 8 bases matching TRBD1. The germline gives CDR1 SSHAT, CDR2 FNYEAQ (reference sequence). The CDR3 has 14 residues. The CDR3, as DNA: TGTGCTAGCAGCTTAGGGACAGGCCTCTACGAGCAGTACTTC. It translates to CASSLGTGLYEQYF.

This clone was picked up a small number of times. The CDR3 DNA follows: TGCGCCAGCAGCCAAGGAGTAGGTGAAGCTTTCTTT. Its protein product is CASSQGVGEAFF. The V and J genes are TRBV4-1 and TRBJ1-1; the D is unclear. Germline V CDR1 and CDR2: MGHRA, YSYEKL. V was trimmed by 1 base and J by 7 bases, leaving 7 bases between them. The CDR3 is made up of 12 amino acids.

The chain has TRBV10-3 and TRBJ1-5, with D unclear. Trimming took off 0 bases at V and 0 bases at J, with 6 bases between the two ends. The CDR3 has 15 residues. CDR1 is ENHRY and CDR2 is SYGVKD in the germline V gene. The CDR3 DNA reads as TGTGCCATCAGTGAGTCTGACCGTAGCAATCAGCCCCAGCATTTT. Translation: CAISESDRSNQPQHF.

The chain carries TRBV30 and TRBJ1-1; TRBD1 agrees at 7 bases. Trimming at V came to 8 bases and at J to 4 bases, leaving 4 bases not matched to a gene. From germline, CDR1 is GTSNPN and CDR2 SVGIG (reference sequence). CDR3 size: 11 residues. CDR3 bases: TGTGCCGGAACAGGGGCCACTGAAGCTTTCTTT. It translates to CAGTGATEAFF.

The chain recombines TRBV4-3 with TRBJ1-1; 11 bases line up with TRBD1. CDR1 is LGHNA and CDR2 is YSLEER in the germline V gene. The CDR3 runs 15 residues. Trimming took 1 base from V and 8 from J; bases not matched to a gene: 6. CDR3 in amino acids: CASSQGTGGGSEAFF. The CDR3 DNA reads TGCGCCAGCAGCCAAGGGACAGGGGGCGGGTCAGAAGCTTTCTTT.

The CDR3 loop is CSVEPGTGSYEQYF. The CDR3 coding sequence is TGCAGCGTTGAACCGGGGACAGGGTCCTACGAGCAGTACTTC. The genes are TRBV29-1 and TRBJ2-7, with 9 bases identical to TRBD1. The CDR3 runs 14 residues. V shed 2 bases and J 1 base; nucleotides not matched to a gene: 3. The germline V gene encodes CDR1 SQVTM and CDR2 ANQGSEA.

This rearrangement joins TRBV6-1 to TRBJ2-7, with TRBD2 matching over 7 bases. The CDR3 covers 14 residues. V shed 7 bases and J 1 base; nucleotides not matched to a gene: 7. Per germline, CDR1 MNHNS and CDR2 SASEGT. CDR3 residues: CASKPRGESYEQYF. The CDR3 DNA follows: TGTGCCAGCAAACCCCGGGGGGAATCCTACGAGCAGTACTTC.

This clone was seen just once. This sequence joins TRBV9 and TRBJ1-2, with 9 bases that match TRBD1. V gave up 3 bases and J gave up 8 bases; unmatched junction bases: 8. Germline V gene lookup returns CDR1 SGDLS and CDR2 YYNGEE. This CDR3 comprises 14 residues. CDR3 bases: TGTGCCAGCAGCGCCACCACAGGGGGCCAGGGCTACACCTTC. Translated, it gives CASSATTGGQGYTF.

The rearrangement uses TRBV25-1 and TRBJ2-7, with D unclear. The CDR3 contains 13 residues. CDR1 is MGHDK, CDR2 SYGVNS, per germline. Trimming pared 4 bases from V and 2 bases from J, leaving 9 bases between. The CDR3 loop is CASSASGTYEQYF. Here the CDR3 DNA reads TGTGCCAGCAGTGCCTCAGGTACCTACGAGCAGTACTTC.

V gene TRBV2 combines with J gene TRBJ2-7; D not resolved. V lost 1 base to trimming and J lost 2 bases, with 12 bases between them. CDR3 length: 15 amino acids. Germline V gene lookup returns CDR1 SNHLY and CDR2 FYNNEI. The CDR3 region is CASSEGRQEPYEQYF. In DNA, the CDR3 is TGTGCCAGCAGTGAAGGGCGGCAGGAGCCCTACGAGCAGTACTTC.

This clone was seen a few times. The chain combines TRBV7-2 with TRBJ2-1; D may be TRBD1 (5 bases). Trimming cost V 5 bases and J 4 bases, with 18 bases left between them. This CDR3 region has 16 residues. Germline CDR1 SGHTA, CDR2 FQGNSA. The CDR3: CASSAPRVKWYNEQFF. The CDR3 DNA reads as TGTGCCAGCAGCGCCCCCAGGGTTAAGTGGTACAATGAGCAGTTCTTC.

The genes are TRBV19 and TRBJ1-1, with 10 bases lining up with TRBD1. This CDR3 contains 20 residues. V dropped 6 bases and J dropped 0; count of bases not matched to a gene: 19. Germline V lookup: CDR1 LNHDA, CDR2 SQIVND (reference sequence). The CDR3, as DNA: TGTGCCAGTAGCACCCCCTCCGGCCGGGACAGGGGTCAATTGAACACTGAAGCTTTCTTT. Amino acid sequence: CASSTPSGRDRGQLNTEAFF.